Each of the 23 T cell receptor beta chains below was sequenced from the same sample in a study of CD8 T cells in ankylosing spondylitis. These receptors' targets are unknown. TCRdb reprocessed the 5' RACE reads via MiXCR and lists one record per CDR3 protein. This table has roughly 490,000 distinct CDR3 sequences, about 5.2% appearing once. Findings and caveats of the study: A TCR beta motif of 7 to 9 highly homologous variants seemed to mark ankylosing spondylitis blood.

Input material: blood, either unsorted or a sorted T cell fraction (not recorded which). These receptors were collected from a male donor with ankylosing spondylitis.

This clonotype was counted ten times or more. The chain links TRBV7-2 to TRBJ2-5; 14 bases are a match to TRBD2. From germline, CDR1 is SGHTA and CDR2 FQGNSA. The V segment lost 4 bases and the J segment 2 bases; nucleotides outside the gene matches: 6. The CDR3 has 17 residues. CDR3 sequence reads: CASSSGGLAGGQETQYF. The CDR3 region has the DNA TGTGCCAGCAGCTCAGGAGGACTAGCGGGAGGACAAGAGACCCAGTACTTC.

This clonotype was counted ten times or more. The rearrangement links TRBV20-1 to TRBJ2-7; D is possibly TRBD1 (6 bases). The CDR3 totals 13 residues. The V and J ends lost 5 bases and 2 bases respectively, with 13 bases between them. Looked up from germline, CDR1 is DFQATT and CDR2 is SNEGSKA (reference sequence). CDR3 DNA sequence: TGCAGTGCTCCCCGGACAGAAACCTACGAGCAGTACTTC. It translates to CSAPRTETYEQYF.

This clonotype came up many times. The chain recombines TRBV6-1 with TRBJ2-6; tentative D call: TRBD1 (5 bases). CDR1 is MNHNS and CDR2 is SASEGT in the germline V gene. V lost 5 bases, J lost 0 bases, and 17 bases lay in between. The CDR3 spans 18 residues. The CDR3 region is CASSRQPTFHSGANVLTF. DNA of the CDR3: TGTGCCAGCAGTCGACAGCCGACATTCCACTCTGGGGCCAACGTCCTGACTTTC.

In its sample, this clonotype was seen a few times. This chain links TRBV6-2 or TRBV6-3 with TRBJ2-1; no clear D. This CDR3 has 14 residues. Per germline, CDR1 MNHEY and CDR2 SVGEGT. V gave up 7 bases and J gave up 4 bases, with 14 bases separating them. CDR3 protein: CASTDPGRYNEQFF. CDR3 coding DNA: TGTGCCAGCACGGACCCAGGACGGTACAATGAGCAGTTCTTC.

This clonotype was recorded at least ten times. The chain couples TRBV27 to TRBJ1-6; D is perhaps TRBD1 (6 bases). CDR1 and CDR2 (germline): MNHEY, SMNVEV (reference sequence). V was pared by 4 bases and J by 1 base, with 14 bases between. This CDR3 contains 17 residues. The CDR3 is CASSYVDSNSYNSPLHF. In DNA, the CDR3 is TGTGCCAGCAGTTACGTGGACAGCAATTCCTATAATTCACCCCTCCACTTT.

The table lists this clonotype with many counts. The CDR3 region has the DNA TGCGCCTCAATCGGCGGAGGTTCGAGAAGGGTGGGGAACACTGAAGCTTTCTTT. Translated: CASIGGGSRRVGNTEAFF. The chain is built from TRBV5-1 and TRBJ1-1, with D uncertain. CDR3 length equals 18 residues. V dropped 10 bases and J dropped 1 base, with 29 bases sitting between them. Germline V CDR1 and CDR2: SGHRS, YFSETQ.

This clonotype showed up many times. This sequence joins TRBV27 and TRBJ2-7, with D possibly TRBD2 on 5 matching bases. The germline V gene encodes CDR1 MNHEY and CDR2 SMNVEV (reference sequence). This CDR3 region has 16 residues. V was pared by 6 bases and J by 4 bases, with 22 bases between. This CDR3 is CASSPTRPAFGYEQYF. For the CDR3, the DNA is TGTGCCAGCAGCCCTACTAGGCCCGCGTTCGGATACGAGCAGTACTTC.

This clonotype was observed a handful of times. The chain recombines TRBV5-1 with TRBJ1-1; TRBD1 is a possible D gene (6 bases). The germline CDR1 and CDR2 sequences are SGHRS and YFSETQ. Trimming took off 2 bases at V and 4 bases at J, with 12 bases between the two ends. CDR3 length equals 14 residues. The CDR3 nucleotides are TGCGCCAGCAGCTTCACAGGGCAGGGCACTGAAGCTTTCTTT. This encodes CASSFTGQGTEAFF.

This chain links TRBV20-1 with TRBJ2-5; TRBD1 matches 7 bases. Germline V lookup: CDR1 DFQATT, CDR2 SNEGSKA (reference sequence). This CDR3 contains 14 residues. Trimming took 2 bases from V and 5 from J; bases not matched to a gene: 8. CDR3 bases: TGCAGTGCTAGAACCAGGACAGGACAGGAGACCCAGTACTTC. Translated, it gives CSARTRTGQETQYF.

The chain has TRBV9 and TRBJ2-3; either TRBD1 or TRBD2 may fit D (5 bases each). The V and J ends lost 0 bases and 4 bases respectively, with 9 bases between them. The CDR3 length is 14 residues. Germline values: CDR1 SGDLS, CDR2 YYNGEE. CDR3 residues: CASSVVTGPDTQYF. CDR3 DNA sequence: TGTGCCAGCAGCGTAGTTACGGGGCCAGATACGCAGTATTTT.

This clonotype was seen repeatedly, ten times or more. This CDR3 reads CSAPRWGREAFF. The CDR3 bases are TGCAGTGCTCCACGGTGGGGAAGGGAAGCTTTCTTT. V usage is TRBV20-1 and J usage is TRBJ1-1; no definite D call. The germline V gene has CDR1 DFQATT and CDR2 SNEGSKA (reference sequence). With 5 bases removed from V and 8 bases from J, the gap between germline ends came to 15 bases. This CDR3 is built from 12 residues.

This clonotype was seen repeatedly, ten times or more. The chain links TRBV19 to TRBJ1-1, with a weak D call TRBD1 (5 bases). Germline CDR1 reads LNHDA; CDR2 reads SQIVND (reference sequence). The CDR3 covers 16 residues. Trimming removed 7 bases from V and 1 base from J, with 19 bases in between. In DNA form, the CDR3 reads TGTGCCAGTACTCCGAACGGGGCGCCCAGGAACACTGAAGCTTTCTTT. Protein product: CASTPNGAPRNTEAFF.

This chain links TRBV10-1 with TRBJ2-1; possibly TRBD2 for D (6 bases). Germline assignment: CDR1 WNHNN and CDR2 SYGVQD (reference sequence). The V gene lost 0 bases and the J gene lost 5 bases, with 11 bases spanning the gap. The CDR3 spans 15 residues. The DNA for the CDR3 is TGCGCCAGCAGTGAGTCCGGGAGTGATAACAATGAGCAGTTCTTC. Translating gives CASSESGSDNNEQFF.

This clonotype was counted at least ten times. The V gene is TRBV20-1, the J gene TRBJ1-1; no firm D call. The germline gives CDR1 DFQATT, CDR2 SNEGSKA (reference sequence). CDR3 length: 12 amino acids. With 1 base removed from V and 5 bases from J, the gap between germline ends came to 8 bases. The CDR3 nucleotides are TGCAGTGCTAGAGTAGTGGGTACTGAAGCTTTCTTT. This encodes CSARVVGTEAFF.

A few counts support this clonotype. The chain is built from TRBV28 and TRBJ2-2; TRBD1 might be the D (7 bases). Germline assignment: CDR1 MDHEN and CDR2 SYDVKM. This CDR3 is built from 13 residues. Trimming took 11 bases from V and 1 from J, leaving 11 bases between them. This CDR3 is CAGRDRNTGELFF. CDR3 DNA sequence: TGTGCCGGGCGGGACAGGAACACCGGGGAGCTGTTTTTT.

This clonotype came up many times. V gene TRBV7-2 combines with J gene TRBJ2-7; D is ambiguous. The CDR3 is 14 amino acids. V dropped 4 bases and J dropped 3 bases, with 13 bases sitting between them. Germline V gene sequence: CDR1 SGHTA, CDR2 FQGNSA. The DNA for the CDR3 is TGTGCCAGCAGCTCCTTCCGACATGACTACGAGCAGTACTTC. Amino acids: CASSSFRHDYEQYF.

This clonotype was counted at least ten times. The V call is TRBV6-1, the J call TRBJ1-2, with D perhaps TRBD1 (5 bases). Trimming took 5 bases from V and 5 from J, leaving 15 bases between them. The CDR3 length is 14 residues. Looked up from germline, CDR1 is MNHNS and CDR2 is SASEGT. CDR3 sequence reads: CASSLRDLPYGYTF. The CDR3, as DNA: TGTGCCAGCAGTCTCCGGGACCTCCCGTATGGCTACACCTTC.

This clonotype was detected many times. The CDR3 loop is CASSLFLASGKLFF. CDR3 bases: TGTGCCAGCAGCTTATTCTTGGCGTCGGGAAAACTGTTTTTT. The chain combines TRBV7-2 with TRBJ1-4; D not resolved. The V gene's germline CDR1 is SGHTA and CDR2 FQGNSA. The V end was cut by 2 bases, the J end by 10 bases, with 14 bases between. The CDR3 consists of 14 residues.

This clonotype was detected ten times or more. The rearrangement uses TRBV4-3 and TRBJ2-2; 8 nucleotides align to TRBD2. CDR1 is LGHNA and CDR2 is YSLEER in the germline V gene. This CDR3 spans 17 amino acids. V shed 0 bases, J shed 1 base, and the junction held 4 bases outside the gene matches. The CDR3 loop is CASSQELAGGNTGELFF. In DNA form, the CDR3 reads TGCGCCAGCAGCCAAGAGCTAGCGGGCGGGAACACCGGGGAGCTGTTTTTT.

V and J are TRBV6-1 and TRBJ2-7, with 7 bases that match TRBD1. Germline CDR1 and CDR2: MNHNS and SASEGT. The V gene end was trimmed by 4 bases and the J gene end by 1 base; junction bases not matched to a gene: 7. CDR3 length equals 15 residues. The CDR3 DNA sequence: TGTGCCAGCAGTGGACAGGGAAAAACTTCCTACGAGCAGTACTTC. It codes for CASSGQGKTSYEQYF.

This clonotype has a count of ten or more. The rearrangement links TRBV28 to TRBJ1-5; TRBD1 is a possible D gene (6 bases). Trimming took 7 bases from V and 5 from J, leaving 15 bases between them. Germline V gene data show CDR1 as MDHEN and CDR2 as SYDVKM. The CDR3 is made up of 14 amino acids. The chain's CDR3 is CASTSPGADQPQHF. The CDR3 DNA sequence: TGTGCCAGCACCTCCCCAGGGGCCGATCAGCCCCAGCATTTT. Using reference TRBV28 and TRBJ1-5 for the parts outside the CDR3, the full variable domain is DVKVTQSSRYLVKRTGEKVFLECVQDMDHENMFWYRQDPGLGLRLIYFSYDVKMKEKGDIPEGYSVSREKKERFSLILESASTNQTSMYLCASTSPGADQPQHFGDGTRLSIL.

This clonotype was counted ten times or more. The chain has TRBV5-1 and TRBJ2-3, with D possibly being TRBD2 (6 bases). Trimming removed 0 bases from V and 2 bases from J, with 10 bases in between. The CDR3 consists of 15 residues. Germline lookup yields CDR1 SGHRS and CDR2 YFSETQ. CDR3 residues: CASSLGGTVTDTQYF. Written as DNA, the CDR3 is TGCGCCAGCAGCTTGGGGGGGACTGTCACAGATACGCAGTATTTT.

The chain uses TRBV6-5 and TRBJ2-7; D call uncertain. The V and J ends lost 6 bases and 4 bases respectively, with 16 bases between them. The CDR3 loop spans 14 amino acids. Per germline, CDR1 MNHEY and CDR2 SVGAGI. The CDR3 nucleotides are TGTGCCAGCAGCTATGACTGGGGTCGGTACGAGCAGTACTTC. This codes for CASSYDWGRYEQYF.